Presented here are 23 T cell receptor beta chains from one specimen sequenced in a study of post-analysis software for immune sequencing data. Study results and limitations: Patients had higher frequencies than controls of roughly five TRBV segments, including TRBV5-6, TRBV5-1 and TRBV20-1.

Carried by the TCR beta cDNA libraries were unique molecular identifiers. TCRdb analysed the PCR reads with MiXCR anew, one entry per CDR3 protein. Of around 700,000 distinct CDR3 sequences detected, approximately 60% appear once; the ten largest clones hold approximately 10%. These receptors have no known antigen. The sample taken for sequencing was blood. These TCRs come from a girl aged 2 to 10 with multiple sclerosis.

This clonotype was picked up one time. The chain links TRBV7-9 to TRBJ2-3; D remains unclear. CDR1 is SEHNR and CDR2 is FQNEAQ in the germline V gene (reference sequence). V was trimmed by 3 bases and J by 6 bases, leaving 16 bases between them. This CDR3 contains 15 residues. CDR3 sequence: CASSFLELGPDTQYF. Here the CDR3 DNA reads TGTGCCAGCAGCTTTCTGGAACTCGGGCCGGATACGCAGTATTTT.

The V gene is TRBV7-6, the J gene TRBJ2-4, with 7 bases fitting TRBD1. The CDR3 is 13 residues long. Germline-derived CDR1 and CDR2 are SGHVS and FNYEAQ. J gave up 13 bases and V 4 bases, and 10 bases lay outside the gene matches. CDR3 bases: TGTGCCAGCAGCTCCTCGACAGGGCTAGAGCAGTACTTC. This codes for CASSSSTGLEQYF.

The chain combines TRBV7-9 with TRBJ2-3; 12 nucleotides match TRBD2. CDR1 is SEHNR, CDR2 FQNEAQ, per germline (reference sequence). V trimming: 1 base; J trimming: 4 bases; junction bases outside the gene matches: 12. This CDR3 has 19 amino acids. The CDR3 region has the DNA TGTGCCAGCAGCTTAGAGGTGGCTAGCGGGAGGGAGTCCCCAGATACGCAGTATTTT. Its translation is CASSLEVASGRESPDTQYF.

The chain links TRBV12-3 or TRBV12-4 to TRBJ1-1; 9 bases align to TRBD1. The CDR3 has 16 residues. V trimming: 5 bases; J trimming: 2 bases; junction bases outside the gene matches: 9. The CDR3 sequence is CASSRIPGQGNTEAFF. CDR3 DNA: TGTGCCAGCAGTCGCATACCGGGACAGGGCAACACTGAAGCTTTCTTT.

This clonotype was recorded once. The chain joins TRBV7-2 to TRBJ2-3; 7 bases fit TRBD2. Looked up from germline, CDR1 is SGHTA and CDR2 is FQGNSA. This CDR3 is 15 amino acids long. Trimming took 2 bases from V and 8 from J; bases not matched to a gene: 10. DNA for the CDR3: TGTGCCAGCAGCTTATACGGCGGGAGTGGGTTTACGCAGTATTTT. It yields the protein CASSLYGGSGFTQYF.

This chain joins TRBV30 and TRBJ2-3; D assignment may be TRBD1 or TRBD2 (6 bases each). The CDR3 runs to 16 residues. CDR1 is GTSNPN, CDR2 SVGIG, per germline (reference sequence). Trimming shortened V by 2 bases and J by 0 bases, and 15 bases separated the two germline ends. The DNA of the CDR3 is TGTGCCTGGAGTTGGGGGGCTAGAGGTAGCACAGATACGCAGTATTTT. Amino acid sequence: CAWSWGARGSTDTQYF. The full variable domain, with the rest looked up from reference TRBV30 and TRBJ2-3, is SQTIHQWPATLVQPVGSPLSLECTVEGTSNPNLYWYRQAAGRGLQLLFYSVGIGQISSEVPQNLSASRPQDRQFILSSKKLLLSDSGFYLCAWSWGARGSTDTQYFGPGTRLTVL.

The V call is TRBV12-3 or TRBV12-4, the J call TRBJ1-2; 8 bases are a match to TRBD1. With V trimmed by 5 bases and J by 7 bases, 12 bases remained unmatched. The CDR3 spans 15 residues. Here the CDR3 DNA reads TGTGCCAGCAGTCGAACCGGGACAGGAAATTTTGGCTACACCTTC. Translation: CASSRTGTGNFGYTF.

V usage is TRBV7-6 and J usage is TRBJ2-1; D is uncertain. Germline V gene data show CDR1 as SGHVS and CDR2 as FNYEAQ. The CDR3 covers 15 residues. Trimming took 2 bases from V and 4 from J, leaving 12 bases between them. CDR3 region: CASSLPRDGYNEQFF. CDR3 nucleotides: TGTGCCAGCAGCTTACCTAGGGATGGTTACAATGAGCAGTTCTTC.

CDR3 nucleotide sequence: TGCAGTGCGGGGATAACCGGGAGACAAGAGACCCAGTACTTC. Protein: CSAGITGRQETQYF. The V gene is TRBV20-1, the J gene TRBJ2-5, with TRBD2 as a possible D gene (6 bases). The germline CDR1 and CDR2 sequences are DFQATT and SNEGSKA (reference sequence). This CDR3 spans 14 amino acids. V shed 6 bases and J shed 2 bases, with 16 bases lying between them.

This sequence joins TRBV5-4 and TRBJ2-4, with 7 bases matching TRBD1. The last part of the DNA fits TRBJ2-5 better; the J call may be wrong. CDR1 is SGHNT, CDR2 YYREEE, per germline (reference sequence). CDR3 length: 16 residues. This CDR3 reads CASSAPRGSYQETQYF. CDR3 DNA: TGTGCCAGCAGCGCCCCCAGGGGGAGCTACCAAGAGACCCAGTACTTC.

The chain carries TRBV20-1 and TRBJ2-3; TRBD2 might be the D (7 bases). Trimming stripped 6 bases from V and 0 bases from J, with 22 bases between. The CDR3 loop spans 17 amino acids. Germline-derived CDR1 and CDR2 are DFQATT and SNEGSKA (reference sequence). The CDR3 nucleotides read TGCAGTGCAAGCGCTCAGCAGGGGCGGGGGAGCACAGATACGCAGTATTTT. The encoded protein is CSASAQQGRGSTDTQYF.

This clonotype was observed a handful of times. The V and J genes are TRBV29-1 and TRBJ2-1; TRBD2 agrees at 10 bases. The DNA matches TRBJ2-7 better at its end, which makes the J call doubtful. The CDR3 totals 15 residues. Germline lookup yields CDR1 SQVTM and CDR2 ANQGSEA. In DNA form, the CDR3 reads TGCAGCGTTCGACCTAGCGGGGGAAGATACAATGAGCAGTACTTC. Protein: CSVRPSGGRYNEQYF.

This clonotype was seen only a few times. The chain recombines TRBV6-6 with TRBJ2-7; 10 nucleotides align to TRBD2. The trim removed 0 bases at V and 6 bases at J, leaving 8 bases unmatched. The CDR3 spans 16 residues. The germline CDR1 and CDR2 sequences are MNHNY and SVGAGI (reference sequence). Written as DNA, the CDR3 is TGTGCCAGCAGTTACTCGAGCGGGAGGGTTCCCAGCGAGCAGTACTTC. Protein sequence: CASSYSSGRVPSEQYF.

The chain links TRBV3-1 to TRBJ2-1; 7 bases fit TRBD2. CDR1 is LGHDT and CDR2 is YNNKEL in the germline V gene (reference sequence). The CDR3 has 15 residues. J gave up 2 bases and V 4 bases, and 5 bases lay outside the gene matches. The CDR3 protein is CASSPSGDTYNEQFF. The CDR3 nucleotides read TGTGCCAGCAGCCCCAGCGGGGATACCTACAATGAGCAGTTCTTC.

This clonotype was found a few times. This sequence joins TRBV5-1 and TRBJ2-5, with 8 bases lining up with TRBD1. CDR3 length: 16 residues. Per the germline V gene, CDR1 is SGHRS and CDR2 is YFSETQ. Trimming removed 4 bases from V and 3 bases from J; junction bases left unmatched: 11. In DNA form, the CDR3 reads TGCGCCAGCAGCCTTGGACAGGGTGGCATCAAAGAGACCCAGTACTTC. Translation: CASSLGQGGIKETQYF.

The genes are TRBV4-3 and TRBJ1-6; D is undetermined. Germline assignment: CDR1 LGHNA and CDR2 YSLEER. The CDR3 contains 13 residues. V was cut by 4 bases and J by 11 bases, with 12 bases left in between. The CDR3 is CASSREPLTPLHF. DNA of the CDR3: TGCGCCAGCAGCCGAGAGCCCCTAACACCCCTCCACTTT.

This clonotype was seen more than once but under ten times. V gene TRBV28 combines with J gene TRBJ2-4, with unresolved D. The better agreement between TRBJ2-7 and the DNA end casts doubt on the J call. Germline V CDR1 and CDR2: MDHEN, SYDVKM. The CDR3 is 12 residues long. CDR3 nucleotides: TGTGCCAGCAGTCCCACTCTTTACGAGCAGTACTTC. Its protein product is CASSPTLYEQYF.

The V call is TRBV14, the J call TRBJ2-5; D might be TRBD2 (6 bases). Between the trimmed V and J ends, which lost 0 bases and 4 bases, there was a span of 9 bases. Germline CDR1 SGHDN, CDR2 FVKESK. The length of the CDR3 is 14 residues. CDR3 amino acids: CASSQEGGGETQYF. CDR3 coding DNA: TGTGCCAGCAGCCAAGAGGGGGGAGGAGAGACCCAGTACTTC.

V gene TRBV2 combines with J gene TRBJ2-3; D uncertain. Germline CDR1 and CDR2: SNHLY and FYNNEI. Trimming cost V 2 bases and J 6 bases, with 15 bases left between them. The CDR3 totals 15 residues. Here the CDR3 reads CASSETNSRADTQYF. DNA of the CDR3: TGTGCCAGCAGTGAAACCAACTCTAGGGCCGATACGCAGTATTTT.

V and J are TRBV6-2 or TRBV6-3 and TRBJ2-6; D is uncertain. The CDR3 spans 14 residues. V lost 2 bases and J lost 11, with 13 bases in between. Germline values: CDR1 MNHEY, CDR2 SVGEGT. CDR3 DNA: TGTGCCAGCAGTTACAGCTGGGGATACGACGTCCTGACTTTC. Protein sequence: CASSYSWGYDVLTF.

The J gene is TRBJ2-7, the V gene TRBV7-3; no clear D. Germline values: CDR1 SGHTA, CDR2 FQGTGA. This CDR3 is built from 15 residues. V lost 1 base, J lost 0 bases, and 10 bases lay in between. CDR3 DNA: TGTGCCAGCAGCTTAAGGGCTTCCCTCTCCTACGAGCAGTACTTC. Translating it yields CASSLRASLSYEQYF.

The chain employs TRBV20-1 and TRBJ2-3, with unresolved D. Trimming took off 1 base at V and 0 bases at J, with 8 bases between the two ends. CDR3 size: 14 residues. The germline gives CDR1 DFQATT, CDR2 SNEGSKA (reference sequence). For the CDR3, the DNA is TGCAGTGCTAGAGTCACAGTTAGCACAGATACGCAGTATTTT. Residues: CSARVTVSTDTQYF.

The rearrangement links TRBV7-9 to TRBJ2-3; D may be TRBD1 (6 bases). CDR1 is SEHNR, CDR2 FQNEAQ, per germline (reference sequence). The CDR3 totals 15 residues. The V end lost 6 bases, the J end lost 2 bases, and 15 bases lay between the germline ends. As DNA, the CDR3 is TGTGCCAGCAGGCCTGGACAGCCCTACACAGATACGCAGTATTTT. It encodes CASRPGQPYTDTQYF.